Reported below is one T cell receptor beta chain. This entry comes from a study of blood T cell repertoires in COVID-19. Study overall: The analysed material was cDNA or gDNA that came from T cells, B-cell-depleted T cells, or PBMCs.

Authors' analysis steps: Amplifying reference gene primers gave estimates of nucleated cell counts. TCRdb keeps only in-frame clones here, not all; method: immunoSEQ multiplex PCR. The V and J calls and the clone size are those of that table, but D and trimming were determined from the DNA. Here the sample spans about 140,000 clones, roughly 79% being singletons. The trim removed 3 bases at V and 4 bases at J, leaving 4 bases unmatched. Germline loops: CDR1 SGHTS, CDR2 YDEGEE. CDR3 length: 16 amino acids. Enrolled through a virtual design, the participants were between roughly 18 and 100 years of age and came from around 25 US areas. Two negative PCRs, clearance, or symptom resolution had been documented for recovered Cohort 3 donors.

Sequenced sample: PBMCs or T cells enriched from blood (not recorded which). The gene calls are TRBV5-8 and TRBJ2-3; 14 bases map to TRBD2. The TCR originated in a woman between 50 and 59 years old who had recovered from COVID-19. The CDR3 loop is CASSYGTSGRSDTQYF. Written as DNA, the CDR3 is TGTGCCAGCAGCTATGGGACTAGCGGGAGATCAGATACGCAGTATTTT.